The rows below give T cell receptor beta chains drawn from one sample of a study of blood T cell repertoires in COVID-19. Clones were sequenced by immunoSEQ multiplex PCR, and TCRdb holds only the in-frame ones, with some missing. There are approximately 290,000 clones in the sample; about four fifths occur only once, and roughly 14% lies in the top ten. Material for sequencing was peripheral blood. Receptor source: a person aged 70 to 85 with COVID-19, enrolled during active disease. The CDR3 runs from the conserved cysteine through the conserved F or W. Each record gives: J gene, clone size, D gene, V gene, CDR3 protein, CDR3 DNA. A D gene is named only where the DNA matches it firmly. Size tells how often a clone was seen (once, few, many) or the class of an expanded clone, and some rows leave it out.

j_call: TRBJ1-3; clone_size: few; d_call: NA; v_call: TRBV14; cdr3_aa: CASSQGATRSGNTIYF; cdr3_nt: TGTGCCAGCAGCCAAGGAGCAACCCGCTCTGGAAACACCATATATTTT
j_call: TRBJ2-4; clone_size: NA; d_call: TRBD1; v_call: TRBV6-5; cdr3_aa: CASSPLLGQGTVQYF; cdr3_nt: TGTGCCAGCAGTCCCCTCTTGGGACAGGGGACTGTTCAGTACTTC
j_call: TRBJ1-6; clone_size: once; d_call: TRBD1; v_call: TRBV13; cdr3_aa: CASSSQFRDRVHSPLHF; cdr3_nt: TGTGCCAGCAGCTCGCAGTTCCGGGACAGGGTCCATTCACCCCTCCACTTT
j_call: TRBJ1-2; clone_size: NA; d_call: NA; v_call: TRBV7-3; cdr3_aa: CASSPGRGYGYTF; cdr3_nt: TGTGCCAGCAGCCCCGGCAGGGGTTATGGCTACACCTTC
j_call: TRBJ2-2; clone_size: NA; d_call: NA; v_call: TRBV9; cdr3_aa: CASSPRGSGELFF; cdr3_nt: TGTGCCAGCAGCCCCCGAGGGTCCGGGGAGCTGTTTTTT
j_call: TRBJ2-1; clone_size: NA; d_call: TRBD2; v_call: TRBV3-1/TRBV3-2; cdr3_aa: CASSQDLAGGLNEQFF; cdr3_nt: TGTGCCAGCAGCCAAGACCTAGCGGGAGGGCTCAATGAGCAGTTCTTC
j_call: TRBJ2-1; clone_size: few; d_call: TRBD2; v_call: TRBV20-1; cdr3_aa: CSASAGGGNEQFF; cdr3_nt: TGCAGTGCTAGTGCTGGCGGGGGTAATGAGCAGTTCTTC
j_call: TRBJ2-2; clone_size: NA; d_call: NA; v_call: TRBV11-2; cdr3_aa: CASRRSVANTGELFF; cdr3_nt: TGTGCCAGCAGACGGTCGGTCGCGAACACCGGGGAGCTGTTTTTT
j_call: TRBJ2-7; clone_size: NA; d_call: NA; v_call: TRBV3-1/TRBV3-2; cdr3_aa: CASSQRTYQGCEQYF; cdr3_nt: TGTGCCAGCAGCCAAAGAACGTACCAGGGTTGCGAGCAGTACTTC
j_call: TRBJ2-3; clone_size: once; d_call: NA; v_call: TRBV7-9; cdr3_aa: CASSLGDSNRDTQYF; cdr3_nt: TGTGCCAGCAGCTTAGGTGACAGCAACCGAGATACGCAGTATTTT
j_call: TRBJ2-1; clone_size: NA; d_call: NA; v_call: TRBV28; cdr3_aa: CASSEVGGYNEQFF; cdr3_nt: TGTGCCAGCAGTGAAGTGGGAGGCTACAATGAGCAGTTCTTC
j_call: TRBJ2-7; clone_size: NA; d_call: TRBD2; v_call: TRBV5-1; cdr3_aa: CASSLGQGGDEQYF; cdr3_nt: TGCGCCAGCAGCTTGGGGCAGGGAGGGGACGAGCAGTACTTC
j_call: TRBJ2-1; clone_size: NA; d_call: TRBD2; v_call: TRBV2; cdr3_aa: CASSEWTSRNEQFF; cdr3_nt: TGTGCCAGCAGTGAATGGACTAGCAGGAATGAGCAGTTCTTC
j_call: TRBJ1-5; clone_size: NA; d_call: TRBD1; v_call: TRBV7-8; cdr3_aa: CASSLNRGQGQPQHF; cdr3_nt: TGTGCCAGCAGCTTGAACAGGGGGCAGGGACAGCCCCAGCATTTT
j_call: TRBJ1-1; clone_size: NA; d_call: NA; v_call: TRBV7-2; cdr3_aa: CASSSDTEAFF; cdr3_nt: TGTGCCAGCAGCTCGGACACTGAAGCTTTCTTT
j_call: TRBJ1-1; clone_size: once; d_call: NA; v_call: TRBV11-2; cdr3_aa: CASSLSGTMNTEAFF; cdr3_nt: TGTGCCAGCAGCTTATCTGGCACCATGAACACTGAAGCTTTCTTT
j_call: TRBJ2-3; clone_size: NA; d_call: TRBD2; v_call: TRBV7-6; cdr3_aa: CASSSPWGAGGNTQYF; cdr3_nt: TGTGCCAGCAGCTCCCCCTGGGGAGCGGGAGGGAATACGCAGTATTTT
j_call: TRBJ1-5; clone_size: NA; d_call: TRBD1; v_call: TRBV6-5; cdr3_aa: CASRADRAGNQPQHF; cdr3_nt: TGTGCCAGCAGAGCGGACAGGGCGGGCAATCAGCCCCAGCATTTT
j_call: TRBJ2-7; clone_size: NA; d_call: NA; v_call: TRBV2; cdr3_aa: CASAGSGVSYEQYF; cdr3_nt: TGTGCCAGTGCCGGATCAGGGGTGTCCTACGAGCAGTACTTC
j_call: TRBJ1-3; clone_size: NA; d_call: NA; v_call: TRBV7-2; cdr3_aa: CASSYLRPSSGNTIYF; cdr3_nt: TGTGCCAGCAGCTACCTCCGGCCTAGCTCTGGAAACACCATATATTTT
j_call: TRBJ2-1; clone_size: NA; d_call: NA; v_call: TRBV7-9; cdr3_aa: CASISGGNNEQFF; cdr3_nt: TGTGCCAGCATATCTGGGGGGAACAATGAGCAGTTCTTC
j_call: TRBJ2-3; clone_size: once; d_call: NA; v_call: TRBV19; cdr3_aa: CASSIRRGTDTQYF; cdr3_nt: TGTGCCAGTAGTATTCGTCGGGGCACAGATACGCAGTATTTT
j_call: TRBJ1-2; clone_size: NA; d_call: NA; v_call: TRBV27; cdr3_aa: CASSLQRGQPYGYTF; cdr3_nt: TGTGCCAGCAGCCTGCAGCGAGGACAGCCCTATGGCTACACCTTC
j_call: TRBJ2-4; clone_size: NA; d_call: NA; v_call: TRBV18; cdr3_aa: CATSDSKNIQYF; cdr3_nt: TGTGCAACCTCGGACAGTAAAAACATTCAGTACTTC
j_call: TRBJ2-2; clone_size: NA; d_call: NA; v_call: TRBV19; cdr3_aa: CASSPWTADNTGELFF; cdr3_nt: TGTGCCAGTAGTCCCTGGACTGCCGACAACACCGGGGAGCTGTTTTTT
j_call: TRBJ1-2; clone_size: once; d_call: NA; v_call: TRBV19; cdr3_aa: CASKQGKSNYGYTF; cdr3_nt: TGTGCCAGTAAACAGGGAAAGTCCAACTATGGCTACACCTTC
j_call: TRBJ1-3; clone_size: NA; d_call: NA; v_call: TRBV7-9; cdr3_aa: CASRFEASLGNTIYF; cdr3_nt: TGTGCCAGCAGGTTCGAGGCTTCCCTCGGAAACACCATATATTTT
j_call: TRBJ1-6; clone_size: many; d_call: NA; v_call: TRBV13; cdr3_aa: CASSLDRNSPLHF; cdr3_nt: TGTGCCAGCAGCTTAGACAGAAATTCACCCCTCCACTTT
j_call: TRBJ1-5; clone_size: once; d_call: TRBD1; v_call: TRBV7-2; cdr3_aa: CASSSYLGQGRTGNQPQHF; cdr3_nt: TGTGCCAGCAGCTCTTACCTGGGACAGGGTAGGACGGGCAATCAGCCCCAGCATTTT
j_call: TRBJ1-4; clone_size: NA; d_call: NA; v_call: TRBV21-1; cdr3_aa: CASSKGQGYCNEKLFF; cdr3_nt: TGTGCCAGCAGCAAAGGGCAGGGATACTGTAATGAAAAACTGTTTTTT
j_call: TRBJ1-2; clone_size: NA; d_call: TRBD1; v_call: TRBV5-1; cdr3_aa: CASSPGTVNYGYTF; cdr3_nt: TGCGCCAGCAGCCCGGGGACAGTCAACTATGGCTACACCTTC
j_call: TRBJ2-7; clone_size: once; d_call: NA; v_call: TRBV5-1; cdr3_aa: CASSLAQSSPRGQYF; cdr3_nt: TGCGCCAGCAGCTTGGCCCAGAGTTCCCCTCGAGGGCAGTACTTC
j_call: TRBJ1-3; clone_size: NA; d_call: NA; v_call: TRBV25-1; cdr3_aa: CASSHRVSNLGSGNTIYF; cdr3_nt: TGTGCCAGCAGCCACCGGGTCTCGAATCTCGGCTCTGGAAACACCATATATTTT
j_call: TRBJ1-4; clone_size: NA; d_call: TRBD1; v_call: TRBV24-1; cdr3_aa: CATSDSKQGFREKLFF; cdr3_nt: TGTGCCACCAGTGATTCAAAACAGGGGTTTCGTGAAAAACTGTTTTTT
j_call: TRBJ2-1; clone_size: NA; d_call: NA; v_call: TRBV30; cdr3_aa: CAWRAAGNNEQFF; cdr3_nt: TGTGCCTGGAGGGCAGCGGGCAACAATGAGCAGTTCTTC
j_call: TRBJ2-2; clone_size: NA; d_call: TRBD1; v_call: TRBV5-1; cdr3_aa: CASSSLPGQGSWSYTGELFF; cdr3_nt: TGCGCCAGCAGCTCCCTACCGGGACAGGGGTCTTGGTCGTACACCGGGGAGCTGTTTTTT
j_call: TRBJ2-2; clone_size: NA; d_call: TRBD2; v_call: TRBV24-1; cdr3_aa: CATSDFRGSFTGELFF; cdr3_nt: TGTGCCACCAGTGATTTCCGCGGGAGCTTTACCGGGGAGCTGTTTTTT